The clone carrying this TCR beta chain has only one observation. This sample is part of a study of CD8 T cells in Susac syndrome. The wider study: At blood draw, Susac syndrome patients were therapy-naive, on corticosteroids, or on intravenous immunoglobulin alone.

Random hexamers served to reverse transcribe roughly 0.45 to 1 ug RNA. TCRdb re-analysed the immunoSEQ multiplex PCR reads in MiXCR, keeping a single row per CDR3 protein. Altogether 95,000 to 150,000 distinct CDR3 sequences are present, just under 95% being singletons, with the ten largest covering around 0.2%. Losses at the gene ends were 5 bases for V and 5 bases for J; bases not matched to a gene: 10. This CDR3 contains 16 residues. The germline V gene encodes CDR1 MNHEY and CDR2 SMNVEV (reference sequence). The chain is built from TRBV27 and TRBJ2-1; 9 positions agree with TRBD2. Sequencing input: CD8+ T cells from PBMCs. This sequence originates from a human donor with Susac syndrome. The CDR3 DNA sequence: TGTGCCAGCAGTCCTTCTAGCGGGGAGGACCACAATGAGCAGTTCTTC. This gives the protein CASSPSSGEDHNEQFF.